The 32 T cell receptor beta chains below were found in one sample sequenced in a study of T cells in localized non-small cell lung cancer. Sequenced by immunoSEQ multiplex PCR; TCRdb stores in-frame clones only, minus some. The sample has approximately 3,100 clones, approximately 23% seen once; the top ten hold roughly 12%. This specimen consisted of lung tumor tissue, obtained before any cancer treatment. The source of these receptors is a male donor at least 60 years old with stage II lung adenocarcinoma.

The gene calls are TRBV18 and TRBJ2-1, with D hard to call. Germline values: CDR1 KGHSH, CDR2 LQKENI. This CDR3 is built from 13 residues. The germline V and J ends were trimmed by 3 bases and 5 bases, with 8 bases remaining between them. The CDR3 protein is CASSPGQNNEQFF. Written as DNA, the CDR3 is TGTGCCAGCTCACCGGGCCAGAACAATGAGCAGTTCTTC.

V usage is TRBV9 and J usage is TRBJ2-3; no definite D call. Trimming stripped 5 bases from V and 4 bases from J, with 14 bases between. Germline V lookup: CDR1 SGDLS, CDR2 YYNGEE. This CDR3 region has 14 residues. The CDR3 loop is CASSVGLVADTQYF. The CDR3 bases are TGTGCCAGCAGTGTTGGCCTAGTCGCAGATACGCAGTATTTT.

This clone was found once. The chain uses TRBV29-1 and TRBJ1-5; D is ambiguous. CDR1 is SQVTM, CDR2 ANQGSEA, per germline. Trimming removed 4 bases from V and 6 bases from J, with 19 bases in between. This CDR3 has 15 residues. The CDR3 loop is CSVACMVPSGQPQHF. The DNA for the CDR3 is TGCAGCGTTGCGTGTATGGTTCCTTCGGGTCAGCCCCAGCATTTT.

V and J are TRBV14 and TRBJ2-1; D gene unclear. V was cut by 5 bases and J by 4 bases, with 18 bases left in between. Looked up from germline, CDR1 is SGHDN and CDR2 is FVKESK. The CDR3 is 16 residues long. CDR3 protein: CASSLQPVSYYNEQFF. CDR3 nucleotides: TGTGCCAGCAGCTTACAGCCAGTTTCCTATTACAATGAGCAGTTCTTC.

The chain recombines TRBV9 with TRBJ1-1; the D is unclear. Deletions cut 6 bases from V and 3 bases from J, with 12 bases between. The CDR3 covers 13 residues. From germline, CDR1 is SGDLS and CDR2 YYNGEE. CDR3 nucleotide sequence: TGTGCCAGCATTGGGGTGCGGGACACTGAAGCTTTCTTT. The encoded protein is CASIGVRDTEAFF.

By its share, this clone is medium-sized. The chain joins TRBV6-7 to TRBJ1-1, with D maybe TRBD1 (5 bases). TRBV6-7 is assigned to the ORF class and has an uncertain function. Between the trimmed V and J ends, which lost 6 bases and 12 bases, there was a span of 14 bases. The CDR3 totals 11 residues. The CDR3 DNA reads as TGTGCCAGCAGCCGGGGACTCGGATCTTTCTTT. This encodes CASSRGLGSFF.

V usage is TRBV5-1 and J usage is TRBJ2-4; no clear D. From germline, CDR1 is SGHRS and CDR2 YFSETQ. The V and J ends lost 1 base and 0 bases respectively, with 11 bases between them. This CDR3 spans 16 amino acids. CDR3 in DNA: TGCGCCAGCAGCTTGACGGCAGAGCTAGCCAAAAACATTCAGTACTTC. It yields the protein CASSLTAELAKNIQYF. Full variable domain (missing parts from reference TRBV5-1 and TRBJ2-4): KAGVTQTPRYLIKTRGQQVTLSCSPISGHRSVSWYQQTPGQGLQFLFEYFSETQRNKGNFPGRFSGRQFSNSRSEMNVSTLELGDSALYLCASSLTAELAKNIQYFGAGTRLSVL.

By share, this clone counts as large (0.1 to 1%). The chain uses TRBV6-8 and TRBJ1-5, with unresolved D. This CDR3 is built from 13 residues. Germline CDR1 is MNHGY and CDR2 is SAAAGT. Trimming shortened V by 6 bases and J by 2 bases, and 8 bases separated the two germline ends. As DNA, the CDR3 is TGTGCCAGCAGCATTGGAGGCAATCAGCCCCAGCATTTT. Translated: CASSIGGNQPQHF.

The table lists this clone with a few counts. V and J are TRBV7-1 and TRBJ2-2; weak D call: TRBD2 (6 bases). TRBV7-1 is classed as an ORF, of uncertain function. The V end lost 9 bases, the J end lost 0 bases, and 8 bases lay between the germline ends. The CDR3 has 13 amino acids. The CDR3 DNA sequence: TGTGCCAGTAGCGGTACGAACACCGGGGAGCTGTTTTTT. This encodes CASSGTNTGELFF.

This clone was detected only a few times. The rearrangement joins TRBV30 to TRBJ2-1; D is perhaps TRBD1 (8 bases). The length of the CDR3 is 13 residues. Germline CDR1 GTSNPN, CDR2 SVGIG (reference sequence). Trimming took 7 bases from V and 15 from J, leaving 25 bases between them. The CDR3 loop is CAFDRGERDRRFF. In nucleotides, the CDR3 is TGTGCCTTCGACCGGGGGGAGCGGGACAGGAGGTTCTTC.

V is TRBV19 and J is TRBJ1-2; no firm D call. Germline values: CDR1 LNHDA, CDR2 SQIVND (reference sequence). V was cut by 7 bases and J by 5 bases, with 14 bases left in between. The CDR3 is 13 residues long. CDR3 loop: CASKESPGYGYTF. CDR3 DNA: TGTGCCAGTAAGGAAAGCCCTGGTTATGGCTACACCTTC.

This clone was observed a few times. The chain employs TRBV12-5 and TRBJ2-5, with a tentative D call TRBD1 (6 bases). CDR3 length: 15 amino acids. V shed 8 bases and J shed 2 bases, with 18 bases lying between them. CDR1 and CDR2 from the germline V gene are LGHNT and FRNRAP. CDR3 nucleotide sequence: TGTGCTAGTAGGGACACCAGGCATTCACAAGAGACCCAGTACTTC. This sequence encodes CASRDTRHSQETQYF.

This clone appeared a few times. V usage is TRBV9 and J usage is TRBJ1-1; D perhaps matches TRBD1 (5 bases). The CDR3 has 14 residues. Trimming pared 0 bases from V and 2 bases from J, leaving 8 bases between. Germline V gives CDR1 SGDLS, CDR2 YYNGEE. The CDR3 bases are TGTGCCAGCAGCGTAGATCAGGGTAACACTGAAGCTTTCTTT. The encoded protein is CASSVDQGNTEAFF.

V usage is TRBV6-8 and J usage is TRBJ2-4, with a possible D match to TRBD1 (6 bases). This CDR3 has 14 residues. Germline CDR1 and CDR2: MNHGY and SAAAGT. Trimming stripped 5 bases from V and 2 bases from J, with 10 bases between. CDR3 sequence reads: CASSRQAPKNIQYF. The CDR3, as DNA: TGTGCCAGCAGTAGACAGGCCCCCAAAAACATTCAGTACTTC.

The chain uses TRBV18 and TRBJ2-7, with D possibly matching TRBD2 (7 bases). CDR3 length: 13 residues. The V end lost 2 bases, the J end lost 6 bases, and 11 bases lay between the germline ends. Germline CDR1 reads KGHSH; CDR2 reads LQKENI. The CDR3 here is CASSPGGAREQYF. CDR3 DNA: TGTGCCAGCTCACCAGGGGGGGCACGCGAGCAGTACTTC. Based on the CDR3 plus reference TRBV18 and TRBJ2-7, the full variable domain is NAGVMQNPRHLVRRRGQEARLRCSPMKGHSHVYWYRQLPEEGLKFMVYLQKENIIDESGMPKERFSAEFPKEGPSILRIQQVVRGDSAAYFCASSPGGAREQYFGPGTRLTVT.

This clone was seen more than once but under ten times. The chain is built from TRBV7-5 and TRBJ2-3; TRBD1 is taken as the D call from the table, unchecked against the DNA. TRBV7-5 is termed a pseudogene. This CDR3 has 16 amino acids. CDR3 residues: CASSSGQGGTTDTQYF. CDR3 bases: TGTGCCAGCAGCTCCGGACAGGGTGGTACCACAGATACGCAGTATTTT.

This chain links TRBV5-1 with TRBJ2-7; D unclear. Trimming left V 2 bases short and J 4 bases short, with 13 bases between. The CDR3 is made up of 14 amino acids. Germline V gene data show CDR1 as SGHRS and CDR2 as YFSETQ. CDR3 amino acids: CASSFARPLYEQYF. The CDR3, as DNA: TGCGCCAGCAGCTTTGCCAGGCCCCTTTACGAGCAGTACTTC.

This clone was observed a handful of times. The J gene is TRBJ2-3, the V gene TRBV6-8; tentative D call: TRBD2 (5 bases). Germline V gene sequence: CDR1 MNHGY, CDR2 SAAAGT. There are 17 residues in the CDR3. V shed 2 bases and J shed 1 base, with 16 bases lying between them. The CDR3 DNA sequence: TGTGCCAGCAGTTACGCCGGACTGTCAGGAGGCACAGATACGCAGTATTTT. It translates to CASSYAGLSGGTDTQYF.

The rearrangement uses TRBV19 and TRBJ2-7; 9 bases line up with TRBD1. The germline V gene has CDR1 LNHDA and CDR2 SQIVND (reference sequence). CDR3 length: 14 amino acids. V dropped 3 bases and J dropped 6; count of bases not matched to a gene: 6. The CDR3 DNA reads TGTGCCAGTAGTATTGGACAGGGGCACGGCGAGCAGTACTTC. Amino acid sequence: CASSIGQGHGEQYF.

The chain links TRBV28 to TRBJ1-2; no clear D. This CDR3 region has 17 residues. Germline V gene data show CDR1 as MDHEN and CDR2 as SYDVKM. Deletions cut 2 bases from V and 2 bases from J, with 18 bases between. Here the CDR3 DNA reads TGTGCCAGCAGTTTACCGGGGAGTCGGCTCCTAAACTATGGCTACACCTTC. Translation gives CASSLPGSRLLNYGYTF.

This clone occurred a few times. The chain links TRBV11-3 to TRBJ2-7; 8 bases map to TRBD1. The CDR3 totals 14 residues. Trimming removed 2 bases from V and 5 bases from J; junction bases left unmatched: 5. CDR1 is SGHNT, CDR2 YENEEA, per germline. This CDR3 reads CASSLPTGEHEQYF. The CDR3 bases are TGTGCCAGCAGCTTACCGACAGGGGAGCACGAGCAGTACTTC.

The gene calls are TRBV19 and TRBJ2-6, with 7 bases identical to TRBD1. The CDR3 spans 16 residues. V lost 2 bases to trimming and J lost 0 bases; unmatched junction nucleotides: 1. CDR1 and CDR2 (germline): LNHDA, SQIVND (reference sequence). CDR3 loop: CASSISGGSGANVLTF. CDR3 DNA: TGTGCCAGTAGTATATCAGGGGGCTCTGGGGCCAACGTCCTGACTTTC.

The rearrangement joins TRBV11-3 to TRBJ2-2, with TRBD2 as a possible D gene (5 bases). The CDR3 runs 15 residues. V shed 5 bases and J shed 6 bases, with 16 bases lying between them. The germline CDR1 and CDR2 sequences are SGHNT and YENEEA. CDR3 nucleotide sequence: TGTGCCAGCAGCCCGAGAGGGAGCCGGGCCGGGGAGCTGTTTTTT. Translation gives CASSPRGSRAGELFF.

This chain uses TRBV11-3 with TRBJ1-2, with 10 bases that match TRBD1. Trimming took 4 bases from V and 3 from J; bases not matched to a gene: 2. Germline V gene data show CDR1 as SGHNT and CDR2 as YENEEA. This CDR3 is built from 14 residues. CDR3 sequence (DNA): TGTGCCAGCAGCTCGGGACAGGGGTACTATGGCTACACCTTC. This sequence encodes CASSSGQGYYGYTF.

This clone was recorded a few times. The rearrangement uses TRBV30 and TRBJ2-6; D ambiguous. Per the germline V gene, CDR1 is GTSNPN and CDR2 is SVGIG (reference sequence). This CDR3 spans 16 amino acids. V dropped 2 bases and J dropped 0 bases, with 11 bases sitting between them. For the CDR3, the DNA is TGTGCCTGGAGTCCCCTAGGCGGCTCTGGGGCCAACGTCCTGACTTTC. Protein sequence: CAWSPLGGSGANVLTF. The whole variable domain, filled in from reference TRBV30 and TRBJ2-6, reads SQTIHQWPATLVQPVGSPLSLECTVEGTSNPNLYWYRQAAGRGLQLLFYSVGIGQISSEVPQNLSASRPQDRQFILSSKKLLLSDSGFYLCAWSPLGGSGANVLTFGAGSRLTVL.

This chain connects TRBV5-1 to TRBJ2-2; possible D gene TRBD1, 6 bases. Germline assignment: CDR1 SGHRS and CDR2 YFSETQ. This CDR3 comprises 17 residues. V lost 0 bases and J lost 0, with 12 bases in between. The CDR3 DNA reads TGCGCCAGCAGCTTGGCCGGGCCAGGGGCGAACACCGGGGAGCTGTTTTTT. Translated, it gives CASSLAGPGANTGELFF.

There are a few counts of this clone. The chain has TRBV11-3 and TRBJ2-5; tentative D call: TRBD1 (6 bases). This CDR3 region has 16 residues. Germline CDR1 is SGHNT and CDR2 is YENEEA. Deletions cut 5 bases from V and 2 bases from J, with 18 bases between. In nucleotides, the CDR3 is TGTGCCAGCAGCCTACCATTTCGACAGGATCAAGAGACCCAGTACTTC. Translated, it gives CASSLPFRQDQETQYF.

J is TRBJ1-5 and V is TRBV28; D perhaps matches TRBD1 (6 bases). There are 19 residues in the CDR3. Germline lookup yields CDR1 MDHEN and CDR2 SYDVKM. V was trimmed by 3 bases and J by 0 bases, leaving 21 bases between them. CDR3 loop: CASSFLGAEEEDSNQPQHF. The CDR3, as DNA: TGTGCCAGCAGTTTCTTGGGGGCTGAGGAGGAAGATAGCAATCAGCCCCAGCATTTT.

By proportion, this clone is medium-sized. The rearrangement uses TRBV6-8 and TRBJ1-5; D remains unclear. The CDR3 has 15 residues. In germline, CDR1 is MNHGY, CDR2 SAAAGT. The V and J ends lost 8 bases and 0 bases respectively, with 14 bases between them. The CDR3 DNA is TGTGCCAGCCGAGTTTCCGGGGATAGCAATCAGCCCCAGCATTTT. Residues: CASRVSGDSNQPQHF.

The V gene is TRBV5-1, the J gene TRBJ2-2; D is ambiguous. Germline V CDR1 and CDR2: SGHRS, YFSETQ. This CDR3 is built from 16 residues. V was shortened by 0 bases and J by 5 bases, with 14 bases between the two germline ends. The CDR3 spells CASSLDDLRPTGELFF. For the CDR3, the DNA is TGCGCCAGCAGCTTGGACGACCTCCGCCCGACCGGGGAGCTGTTTTTT.

This clone is categorized as medium-sized. The chain joins TRBV9 to TRBJ1-2, with 8 positions matching TRBD1. Per germline, CDR1 SGDLS and CDR2 YYNGEE. V dropped 3 bases and J dropped 4; count of bases not matched to a gene: 8. The CDR3 spans 15 residues. The CDR3 nucleotides are TGTGCCAGCAGCGCCAGACAGGGGATGACCTATGGCTACACCTTC. Amino acids: CASSARQGMTYGYTF.

By sample share, this clone is medium-sized (0.01 to 0.1%). The rearrangement links TRBV11-3 to TRBJ1-2, with TRBD1 as a possible D gene (6 bases). The CDR3 totals 14 residues. Between the trimmed V and J ends, which lost 5 bases and 4 bases, there was a span of 14 bases. The V gene's germline CDR1 is SGHNT and CDR2 YENEEA. CDR3: CASSGHRDFYGYTF. CDR3 coding DNA: TGTGCCAGCAGCGGCCACAGGGACTTCTATGGCTACACCTTC.